The 22 T cell receptor beta chains reported below all come from one sample, sequenced in a study of identical twins. TCRdb re-analysed the 5' RACE reads in MiXCR, keeping a single row per CDR3 protein. This sample has 1.5 million to 2 million distinct CDR3 sequences, with under 35% found just once. Sequenced material: cord blood. These receptors were collected from a newborn girl in good health.

This clonotype was seen many times. The V and J genes are TRBV3-1 and TRBJ2-1; TRBD2 agrees at 11 bases. Germline V gene lookup returns CDR1 LGHDT and CDR2 YNNKEL (reference sequence). The CDR3 has 16 amino acids. Trimming took 5 bases from V and 6 from J; bases not matched to a gene: 9. Here the CDR3 reads CASSSIALAGGNEQFF. The DNA of the CDR3 is TGTGCCAGCAGCTCCATCGCGCTAGCGGGAGGCAATGAGCAGTTCTTC.

V gene TRBV7-2 combines with J gene TRBJ1-4, with D perhaps TRBD1 (6 bases). The CDR3 runs to 15 residues. Trimming took 5 bases from V and 7 from J, leaving 17 bases between them. The V gene's germline CDR1 is SGHTA and CDR2 FQGNSA. CDR3 sequence (DNA): TGTGCCAGCAGCCCCGGACAGAGGTCGGTTGAAAAACTGTTTTTT. Protein: CASSPGQRSVEKLFF. Complete variable domain (other parts from reference TRBV7-2 and TRBJ1-4): GAGVSQSPSNKVTEKGKDVELRCDPISGHTALYWYRQSLGQGLEFLIYFQGNSAPDKSGLPSDRFSAERTGGSVSTLTIQRTQQEDSAVYLCASSPGQRSVEKLFFGSGTQLSVL.

This clonotype has just one count. This chain links TRBV20-1 with TRBJ2-4; D gene unclear. The J call may be in error: the DNA end matches TRBJ2-7 better. The CDR3 is made up of 12 amino acids. Germline CDR1 and CDR2: DFQATT and SNEGSKA (reference sequence). The CDR3 spells CSATIGPYEQYF. CDR3 DNA: TGCAGTGCTACAATAGGCCCCTACGAGCAGTACTTC.

This clonotype was detected only once. The rearrangement joins TRBV12-3 or TRBV12-4 to TRBJ1-5; D ambiguous. With 5 bases removed from V and 8 bases from J, the gap between germline ends came to 13 bases. The CDR3 runs 13 residues. CDR3 coding DNA: TGTGCCAGCAGTGACGGGGAAAATAAGCCCCAGCATTTT. Protein: CASSDGENKPQHF.

The J gene is TRBJ2-5, the V gene TRBV5-4; D might be TRBD2 (6 bases). V was trimmed by 2 bases and J by 9 bases, leaving 17 bases between them. Germline lookup yields CDR1 SGHNT and CDR2 YYREEE (reference sequence). This CDR3 has 14 amino acids. CDR3 nucleotides: TGTGCCAGCAGCTTAGGGACTTCAGTTCGGGCCCAGTACTTC. Protein sequence: CASSLGTSVRAQYF.

This clonotype was picked up a small number of times. The gene calls are TRBV4-2 and TRBJ2-1, with 11 bases fitting TRBD2. The trim removed 8 bases at V and 9 bases at J, leaving 18 bases unmatched. Germline CDR1 LGHNA, CDR2 YNFKEQ. This CDR3 has 17 residues. This chain's CDR3 is CASGVSGGAAIGGEQFF. CDR3 coding DNA: TGTGCCAGCGGGGTTAGCGGGGGGGCGGCTATTGGTGGTGAGCAGTTCTTC.

The chain links TRBV3-1 to TRBJ2-4; the D is unclear. Germline CDR1 is LGHDT and CDR2 is YNNKEL (reference sequence). The CDR3 runs to 15 residues. V lost 4 bases and J 0 bases, leaving 10 bases between the germline ends. The CDR3 is CASSPNPLAKNIQYF. The CDR3 DNA reads as TGTGCCAGCAGCCCAAATCCTCTAGCCAAAAACATTCAGTACTTC.

This chain links TRBV20-1 with TRBJ2-1, with 9 positions matching TRBD2. From germline, CDR1 is DFQATT and CDR2 SNEGSKA (reference sequence). V gave up 0 bases and J gave up 8 bases; unmatched junction bases: 11. This CDR3 is 16 amino acids long. CDR3 sequence reads: CSARDSVAGGPHEQFF. CDR3 coding DNA: TGCAGTGCTAGAGATTCTGTGGCGGGGGGGCCGCATGAGCAGTTCTTC.

In its sample, this clonotype was seen a few times. The V gene is TRBV4-2, the J gene TRBJ1-2, with D uncertain. The germline V gene has CDR1 LGHNA and CDR2 YNFKEQ. Trimming took 0 bases from V and 0 from J, leaving 5 bases between them. The CDR3 consists of 14 residues. In nucleotides, the CDR3 is TGTGCCAGCAGCCAAGACCAGACTAACTATGGCTACACCTTC. Translating gives CASSQDQTNYGYTF.

This clonotype was recorded at least ten times. This chain connects TRBV27 to TRBJ2-5; no firm D call. The last part of the DNA fits TRBJ2-3 better; the J call may be wrong. Per germline, CDR1 MNHEY and CDR2 SMNVEV (reference sequence). This CDR3 is built from 12 residues. The CDR3 region has the DNA TGTGCCAGCAGCCCCGGTTTGGGTACGCAGTATTTT. Amino acids: CASSPGLGTQYF.

There are a few counts of this clonotype. The V and J genes are TRBV2 and TRBJ2-1; D perhaps matches TRBD2 (6 bases). CDR3 length: 15 residues. Germline V CDR1 and CDR2: SNHLY, FYNNEI. With 6 bases removed from V and 0 bases from J, the gap between germline ends came to 12 bases. The CDR3 here is CASRSTSSSYNEQFF. CDR3 DNA: TGTGCCAGCAGGAGCACTAGCAGCTCCTACAATGAGCAGTTCTTC.

This clonotype came up a few times. The gene calls are TRBV4-2 and TRBJ1-2, with D possibly matching TRBD1 (6 bases). Germline V gene lookup returns CDR1 LGHNA and CDR2 YNFKEQ. The CDR3 has 13 amino acids. V lost 0 bases to trimming and J lost 7 bases, with 9 bases between them. The CDR3, as DNA: TGTGCCAGCAGCCAAGATCAGGGGAGTGGCTACACCTTC. Protein sequence: CASSQDQGSGYTF.

This clonotype turned up a few times. The chain has TRBV20-1 and TRBJ2-1, with D possibly being TRBD1 (5 bases). The V gene's germline CDR1 is DFQATT and CDR2 SNEGSKA (reference sequence). The CDR3 runs to 14 residues. The V end was cut by 6 bases, the J end by 0 bases, with 12 bases between. CDR3 DNA: TGCAGTGCCGAAGGGGCTCCCTCCTACAATGAGCAGTTCTTC. It specifies CSAEGAPSYNEQFF.

This clonotype was seen a few times. The gene calls are TRBV14 and TRBJ1-2, with a weak D call TRBD1 (6 bases). CDR1 is SGHDN, CDR2 FVKESK, per germline. The CDR3 is 15 residues long. V lost 4 bases and J lost 2, with 14 bases in between. The CDR3 sequence: CASSPRLTGNYGYTF. The CDR3 DNA follows: TGTGCCAGCAGCCCCAGACTAACAGGGAACTATGGCTACACCTTC. Using reference TRBV14 and TRBJ1-2 for the parts outside the CDR3, the full variable domain is EAGVTQFPSHSVIEKGQTVTLRCDPISGHDNLYWYRRVMGKEIKFLLHFVKESKQDESGMPNNRFLAERTGGTYSTLKVQPAELEDSGVYFCASSPRLTGNYGYTFGSGTRLTVV.

The genes are TRBV6-1 and TRBJ1-2; TRBD1 aligns across 7 bases. CDR3 length: 16 residues. In germline, CDR1 is MNHNS, CDR2 SASEGT. V dropped 0 bases and J dropped 4; count of bases not matched to a gene: 8. The CDR3 bases are TGTGCCAGCAGTGAAGCTCACAGAGGGGGCAGCTATGGCTACACCTTC. This sequence encodes CASSEAHRGGSYGYTF.

This chain links TRBV20-1 with TRBJ2-5, with D possibly matching TRBD2 (5 bases). The CDR3 totals 13 residues. With 4 bases removed from V and 0 bases from J, the gap between germline ends came to 9 bases. Germline V gene sequence: CDR1 DFQATT, CDR2 SNEGSKA (reference sequence). The CDR3 loop is CSAIRTHQETQYF. In nucleotides, the CDR3 is TGCAGTGCTATCCGGACTCACCAAGAGACCCAGTACTTC.

The V call is TRBV5-4, the J call TRBJ2-2; D gene ambiguous. The CDR3 has 16 amino acids. The germline V and J ends were trimmed by 0 bases and 0 bases, with 9 bases remaining between them. The germline V gene encodes CDR1 SGHNT and CDR2 YYREEE (reference sequence). Here the CDR3 reads CASSLGPVTNTGELFF. CDR3 DNA sequence: TGTGCCAGCAGCTTGGGGCCGGTGACGAACACCGGGGAGCTGTTTTTT.

In this sample, this clonotype turned up a few times. The chain carries TRBV6-4 and TRBJ1-6; D is undetermined. Germline loops: CDR1 MRHNA, CDR2 SNTAGT. Trimming removed 2 bases at V and 7 bases at J, with 6 bases between. The CDR3 sequence is 13 residues long. The CDR3 reads CASSDNGNSPLHF. Written as DNA, the CDR3 is TGTGCCAGCAGTGACAATGGGAATTCACCCCTCCACTTT.

A few counts support this clonotype. The genes are TRBV2 and TRBJ2-7; the D gene is possibly TRBD2 (5 bases). CDR3 length: 14 residues. V was cut by 4 bases and J by 2 bases, with 12 bases left in between. CDR1 is SNHLY and CDR2 is FYNNEI in the germline V gene. The CDR3 here is CASSGTGKPYEQYF. CDR3 bases: TGTGCCAGCAGTGGTACGGGGAAACCCTACGAGCAGTACTTC.

This clonotype is a singleton in its sample. The junction shows a germline mismatch at one end, possibly a read error. The chain links TRBV5-6 to TRBJ2-1; 8 bases line up with TRBD2. CDR3 length: 17 residues. CDR1 is SGHDT and CDR2 is YYEEEE in the germline V gene. For the CDR3, the DNA is TGTGTCAGCAGCAGTGGGGCTAGCGGGCTGTTCTACAATGAGCAGTTCTTC. Translated, it gives CVSSSGASGLFYNEQFF.

This clonotype showed up many times. The CDR3 is CASSRPKAYEQYF. DNA for the CDR3: TGTGCCAGCAGTCGGCCTAAGGCCTACGAGCAGTACTTC. The chain is built from TRBV28 and TRBJ2-7; D uncertain. The CDR3 consists of 13 residues. V lost 5 bases to trimming and J lost 2 bases, with 10 bases between them. Germline-derived CDR1 and CDR2 are MDHEN and SYDVKM.

Only a few counts were recorded for this clonotype. CDR3 loop: CASRFAGTHGYTF. As DNA, the CDR3 is TGTGCCAGCAGATTCGCCGGGACCCATGGCTACACCTTC. The chain couples TRBV27 to TRBJ1-2; D may be TRBD1 (5 bases). Germline V gene sequence: CDR1 MNHEY, CDR2 SMNVEV (reference sequence). The CDR3 is made up of 13 amino acids. V lost 6 bases and J lost 6, with 14 bases in between.